One TCR beta chain is described in this entry. This table comes from immunoSEQ multiplex PCR, and its TCRdb copy is limited to in-frame clones, with some not included. The sample lists about 200,000 clones; 70% to 90% were seen once. This sample was taken from a study of blood T cell repertoires in COVID-19. The CDR3 loop spans 14 amino acids. The V and J ends lost 4 bases and 3 bases, in that order; junction bases with no gene match: 4. Looked up from germline, CDR1 is MNHNY and CDR2 is SVGAGI (reference sequence). This rearrangement joins TRBV6-6 to TRBJ2-7, with TRBD1 matching over 9 bases. This receptor was obtained from a man aged 50-60 years with acute or convalescent COVID-19. Sequenced: peripheral blood. The CDR3 sequence is CASSSGQGHYEQYF. The CDR3, as DNA: TGTGCCAGCAGTTCCGGACAGGGGCACTACGAGCAGTACTTC.